This TCR beta chain appears in the sequencing data of a study of T cells after posttransplantation cyclophosphamide (TCRdb year 2016). For context, the study as a whole: Using TRB sequencing, the study followed how the T cell repertoire reconstituted after myeloablative bone marrow transplantation in which posttransplantation cyclophosphamide served as GVHD prophylaxis. Blood from all 34 PTCy patients with 1-year posttransplant specimens was subjected to TRB sequencing. Because TRA and TRB clonality correlated tightly in 10 or so samples, later TCR analyses were limited to TRB. TRB sequencing was also done on up to roughly 3 additional blood samples from 2 to 5.2 years after transplant in 3 patients, and on pretransplant blood from a handful of patients. Public TRB sequences were compared against a database of over 3,000 sequences linked to responses to pathogens, tumor antigens, self-antigens and alloantigens. Antigen receptor sequencing was done on samples from 35 to 45 PTCy-treated patients and from roughly 17 related bone marrow donors of those patients. Broad study findings and their caveats: Donor-recipient similarity was low at 1-2 months but increased during the first year, and donor CD8+ memory clones often dominated later blood repertoires. The TRB repertoires of T cells infiltrating skin or GI tract showed only limited overlap with the TRB repertoires of T cells in blood. Across 40 to 55 patients, TRB clonality was highly associated with recipient CMV seropositivity and CMV reactivation, and diversity in PTCy patients was similar to diversity in CNI/methotrexate controls.

Genomic DNA was the input for TRB sequencing, which was run either with the immunoSEQ assay at survey resolution or with the hsTCRB kit. As for how the authors treated the data: The immunoSEQ software handled the initial read processing, while the LymphoSeq R package was used for the repertoire analyses. Clonality was computed as 1 minus normalized Shannon entropy, and a Gini coefficient was also calculated for each TRB dataset. To infer phenotypes in unsorted samples, TRB sequences from sorted subsets of the recipient or donor were mapped onto the unsorted samples of the same recipient. Sourced from immuneACCESS, this table was stored by TCRdb with only in-frame sequences that have V and J called. A share of the clones is absent; for the studies checked, an unresolved V gene accounts for under half, and the remainder has no known explanation. Clone size and V and J calls were adopted from that table, with D and trimming inferred from the DNA. The sample table lists about 21,000 clones, approximately 98% of them with a count of one. Of the sample, 0.13% is held by the ten largest clones.

The CDR3 numbers 13 residues from cysteine through phenylalanine. Of the read, only the CDR3 DNA is kept; its 39 bases are in frame from base 1. Trimming leaves V shorter by 5 bases and J shorter by 2 bases, with the junction holding 3 bases beyond the gene matches. In the germline V gene (reference sequence), CDR1 corresponds to LNHDA and CDR2 to SQIVND. On the day of marrow donation, related bone marrow donors gave peripheral blood samples. Viable CD3+CD4+ or CD3+CD8+ cells that were CCR7+CD45RA+CD45RO-CD95-CD27+CD28+ were classified as naive T cells. Peripheral blood and bone marrow mononuclear cells were isolated by Ficoll-Hypaque density centrifugation and cryopreserved. FACS on a FACSAria II was used to sort CD4+ and CD8+ T cells, including the naive and memory subsets. As to this clone: Its binding antigen is unknown. Per-nucleotide qualities are absent, and no much larger clonotype sits a single base away.

The chain was built from TRBV19 and TRBJ2-7; TRBD1 agrees with 7 junctional bases. Source material: naive CD8+ T cells sorted from PBMCs. This sequence was found in a man aged 35-49 years in good health, CMV-negative, and a related stem cell transplant donor. The DNA sequence reads TGTGCCAGTAGTGTTCAGGGGGCCTACGAGCAGTACTTC. Translated, it gives CASSVQGAYEQYF. The full variable domain, completed from the reference TRBV19 and TRBJ2-7 proteins outside the CDR3, reads DGGITQSPKYLFRKEGQNVTLSCEQNLNHDAMYWYRQDPGQGLRLIYYSQIVNDFQKGDIAEGYSVSREKKESFPLTVTSAQKNPTAFYLCASSVQGAYEQYFGPGTRLTVT.